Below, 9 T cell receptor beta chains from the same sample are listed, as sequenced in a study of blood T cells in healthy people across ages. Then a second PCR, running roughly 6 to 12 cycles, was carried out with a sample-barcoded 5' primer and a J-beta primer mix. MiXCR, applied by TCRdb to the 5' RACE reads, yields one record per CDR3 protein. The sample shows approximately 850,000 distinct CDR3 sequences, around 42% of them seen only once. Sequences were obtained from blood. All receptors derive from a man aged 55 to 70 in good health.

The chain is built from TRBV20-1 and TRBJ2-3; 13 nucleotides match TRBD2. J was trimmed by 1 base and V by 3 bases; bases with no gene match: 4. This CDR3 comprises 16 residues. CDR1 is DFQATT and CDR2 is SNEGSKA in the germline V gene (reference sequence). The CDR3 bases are TGCAGTGCTAGGCCACTAGCGGGGGGGCGCACAGATACGCAGTATTTT. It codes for CSARPLAGGRTDTQYF.

The CDR3 loop reads CASSSEGMWQPQHF. In nucleotides, the CDR3 is TGTGCCAGCAGTTCAGAAGGGATGTGGCAGCCCCAGCATTTT. This rearrangement joins TRBV6-6 to TRBJ1-5; D is undetermined. V lost 4 bases to trimming and J lost 7 bases, with 14 bases between them. Germline CDR1 is MNHNY and CDR2 is SVGAGI (reference sequence). The length of the CDR3 is 14 residues.

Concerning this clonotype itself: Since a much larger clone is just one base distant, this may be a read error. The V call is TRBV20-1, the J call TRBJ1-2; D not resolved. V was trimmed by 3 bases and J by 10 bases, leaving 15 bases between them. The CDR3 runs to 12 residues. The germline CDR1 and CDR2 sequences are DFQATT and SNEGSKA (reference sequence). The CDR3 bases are TGCAGTGCTAGGAGATCGGGCGGTGACTACACCTTC. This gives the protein CSARRSGGDYTF.

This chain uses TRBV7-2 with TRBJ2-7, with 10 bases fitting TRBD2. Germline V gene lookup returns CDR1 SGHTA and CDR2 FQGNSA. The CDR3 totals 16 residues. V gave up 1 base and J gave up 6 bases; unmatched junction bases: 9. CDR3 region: CASSLVPSGGPTEQYF. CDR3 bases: TGTGCCAGCAGCTTAGTGCCTAGCGGGGGCCCTACCGAGCAGTACTTC. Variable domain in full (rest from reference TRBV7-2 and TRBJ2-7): GAGVSQSPSNKVTEKGKDVELRCDPISGHTALYWYRQSLGQGLEFLIYFQGNSAPDKSGLPSDRFSAERTGGSVSTLTIQRTQQEDSAVYLCASSLVPSGGPTEQYFGPGTRLTVT.

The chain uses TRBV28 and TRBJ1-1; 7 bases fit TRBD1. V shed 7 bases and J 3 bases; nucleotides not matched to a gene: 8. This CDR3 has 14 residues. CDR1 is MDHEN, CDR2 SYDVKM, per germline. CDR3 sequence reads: CASIQLRGDTEAFF. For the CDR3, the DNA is TGTGCCAGCATTCAACTCAGGGGGGACACTGAAGCTTTCTTT.

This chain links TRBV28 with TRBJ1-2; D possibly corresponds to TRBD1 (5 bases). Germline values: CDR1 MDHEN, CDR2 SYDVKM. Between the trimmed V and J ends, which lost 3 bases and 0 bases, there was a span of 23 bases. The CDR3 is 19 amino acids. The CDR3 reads CASSFSYRTKGYTNYGYTF. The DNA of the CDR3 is TGTGCCAGCAGTTTTAGCTACAGGACCAAGGGCTATACTAACTATGGCTACACCTTC.

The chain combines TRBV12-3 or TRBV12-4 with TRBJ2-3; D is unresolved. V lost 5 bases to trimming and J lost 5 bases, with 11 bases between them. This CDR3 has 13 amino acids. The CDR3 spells CASSRRPVDTQYF. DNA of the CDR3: TGTGCCAGCAGTCGCCGGCCGGTAGATACGCAGTATTTT.

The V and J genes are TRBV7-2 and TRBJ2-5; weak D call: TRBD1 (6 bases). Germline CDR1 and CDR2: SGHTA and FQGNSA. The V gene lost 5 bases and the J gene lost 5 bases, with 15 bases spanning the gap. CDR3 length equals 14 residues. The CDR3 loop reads CASSPRQVLETQYF. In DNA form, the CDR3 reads TGTGCCAGCAGCCCCCGACAGGTGTTGGAGACCCAGTACTTC.

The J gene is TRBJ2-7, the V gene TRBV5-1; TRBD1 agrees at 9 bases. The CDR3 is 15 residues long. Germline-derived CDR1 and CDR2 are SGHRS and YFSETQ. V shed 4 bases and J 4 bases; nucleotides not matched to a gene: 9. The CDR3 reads CASSPGQGEGYEQYF. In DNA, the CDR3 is TGCGCCAGCAGCCCGGGACAGGGCGAAGGATACGAGCAGTACTTC.